These T cell receptor beta chains were read from a single sample in a study of OX40 agonist ivuxolimab in advanced cancers. Measured with immunoSEQ multiplex PCR; TCRdb has only the in-frame clones, and not every one. The table lists tens of thousands of clones, around nine tenths of them singletons, with approximately 0.38% in the top ten. Sequenced material: CD4+ or CD8+ T cells sorted from blood, taken in a trial of the OX40 agonist ivuxolimab. These receptors all come from an adult with an advanced solid tumor such as melanoma, head and neck, liver or kidney cancer. The CDR3 runs from the conserved cysteine through the conserved F or W.

>TRBV19|TRBJ1-1
CASSIPTSQGNTEAFF
>TRBV29-1|TRBJ2-2
CSVARDSTGELFF
>TRBV6-1|TRBJ2-1
CASSLTSGGHNEQFF
>TRBV11-3|TRBJ2-1
CASSLKKGGASYNEQFF
>TRBV7-2|TRBJ1-2
CASSLQGQDYGYTF
>TRBV5-6|TRBJ2-1
CASSLTLTISYNEQFF
>TRBV5-6|TRBJ1-4
CASSSNEKLFF
>TRBV19|TRBJ2-4
CASSIGGGKAGSKNIQYF
>TRBV5-1|TRBJ2-5
CASSSRGEGFFETQYF
>TRBV5-1|TRBJ2-3
CASSLDPASTDTQYF
>TRBV19|TRBJ1-5
CASSKGWGGLPQHF
>TRBV25-1|TRBJ2-3
CAAAGSTDTQYF
>TRBV25-1|TRBJ2-5
CASSLVGETQYF
>TRBV5-5|TRBJ2-1
CASTIAGGSYNEQFF
>TRBV6-6|TRBJ2-5
CASNGWGSKETQYF
>TRBV7-2|TRBJ2-1
CASSPGTASSYNEQFF
>TRBV7-9|TRBJ1-1
CASSSPGTGTVVGTEAFF
>TRBV7-2|NA
CASSLVASGSSEQYF
>TRBV6-5|TRBJ1-2
CASSNLQPGDYGYTF
>TRBV6-1|TRBJ2-2
CASTMKGAGTGELFF
>TRBV10-3|TRBJ2-7
CAISGYSYEQYF
>TRBV25-1|TRBJ2-7
CASRRLGGRWYF
>TRBV5-4|TRBJ1-2
CASSSDPGRFGYTF
>TRBV7-9|TRBJ1-4
CASSLKWATTNEKLFF
>TRBV6-5|TRBJ1-1
CASSFQGVGVTEAFF
>TRBV6-6|TRBJ2-3
CASTVTPTSGPLQYF
>TRBV7-9|TRBJ2-7
CASSTGTTYEQYF
>TRBV11-3|TRBJ1-5
CAPTGGGRGEQPQHF
>TRBV7-9|TRBJ2-7
CASSETRDSEQYF